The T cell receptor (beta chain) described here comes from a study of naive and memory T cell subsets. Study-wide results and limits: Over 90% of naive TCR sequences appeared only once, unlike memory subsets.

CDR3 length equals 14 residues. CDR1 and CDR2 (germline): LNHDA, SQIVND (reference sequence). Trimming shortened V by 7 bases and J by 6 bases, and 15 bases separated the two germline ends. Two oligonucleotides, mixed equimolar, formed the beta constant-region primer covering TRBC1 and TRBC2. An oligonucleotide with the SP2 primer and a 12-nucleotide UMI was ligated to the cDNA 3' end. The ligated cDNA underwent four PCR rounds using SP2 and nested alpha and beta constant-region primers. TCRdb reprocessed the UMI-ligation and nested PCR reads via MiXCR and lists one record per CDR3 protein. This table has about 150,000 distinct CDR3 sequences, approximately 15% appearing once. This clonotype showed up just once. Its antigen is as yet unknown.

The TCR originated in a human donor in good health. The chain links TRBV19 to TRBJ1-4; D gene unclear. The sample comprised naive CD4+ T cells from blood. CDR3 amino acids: CASMERAVHEKLFF. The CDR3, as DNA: TGTGCCAGTATGGAAAGGGCGGTACATGAAAAACTGTTTTTT.